A single sample is the source of the 23 T cell receptor beta chains below, sequenced in a study of blood T cell repertoires in COVID-19. TCRdb's table, derived via immunoSEQ multiplex PCR, lists solely in-frame clones and lacks some. There are 65,000 to 85,000 clones in the sample; 90% occur only once, and over 2.5% lies in the top ten. The sample taken for sequencing was peripheral blood. Every receptor here comes from a human donor in a cohort sampled during active COVID-19.

This sequence joins TRBV6-4 and TRBJ2-3, with D unclear. Germline CDR1 MRHNA, CDR2 SNTAGT. The CDR3 contains 13 residues. V lost 0 bases and J lost 3, with 4 bases in between. The CDR3 bases are TGTGCCAGCAGTGACTCAGAGACAGATACGCAGTATTTT. Its protein product is CASSDSETDTQYF.

This chain connects TRBV21-1 to TRBJ2-7; the table gives TRBD1 as D, unverified against the DNA. TRBV21-1 is annotated as a pseudogene. The CDR3 has 14 residues. Here the CDR3 reads CASSILDRAKKQYF. CDR3 DNA: TGTGCCAGCAGCATACTAGACAGGGCTAAGAAGCAGTACTTC.

The rearrangement links TRBV18 to TRBJ1-3; TRBD1 is a possible D gene (6 bases). The CDR3 spans 17 residues. Looked up from germline, CDR1 is KGHSH and CDR2 is LQKENI. V was pared by 2 bases and J by 2 bases, with 16 bases between. This CDR3 reads CASSPIEAGTTGNTIYF. As DNA, the CDR3 is TGTGCCAGCTCACCAATCGAGGCCGGGACAACTGGAAACACCATATATTTT.

Details on this clone: Sequence at one end of the junction differs from germline and may be a read error. The chain couples TRBV23-1 to TRBJ2-7; D is possibly TRBD1 (6 bases). TRBV23-1 is flagged as an ORF with uncertain function. There are 13 residues in the CDR3. The CDR3 nucleotides are TGTCTAGGGATTAGGGCAGGGGCCTACGAGCAGTACTTC. Translated: CLGIRAGAYEQYF.

The rearrangement joins TRBV6-2 or TRBV6-3 to TRBJ1-1; D might be TRBD1 (5 bases). V lost 5 bases and J lost 10, with 23 bases in between. The CDR3 totals 15 residues. The germline V gene encodes CDR1 MNHEY and CDR2 SVGEGT. The CDR3 sequence: CASSRGTGTPRRAFF. In DNA form, the CDR3 reads TGTGCCAGCAGTCGGGGGACCGGGACCCCACGACGAGCTTTCTTT.

The sample holds a few counts of this clone. The chain joins TRBV10-3 to TRBJ1-2; 7 bases agree with TRBD1. Trimming took 7 bases from V and 1 from J; bases not matched to a gene: 9. CDR3 size: 15 residues. Germline V CDR1 and CDR2: ENHRY, SYGVKD. Written as DNA, the CDR3 is TGTGCCATCACTAACCGGGACAGCCTTAACTATGGCTACACCTTC. The encoded protein is CAITNRDSLNYGYTF.

The chain carries TRBV10-3 and TRBJ2-7, with 8 nucleotides matching TRBD1. Germline V gene data show CDR1 as ENHRY and CDR2 as SYGVKD. V dropped 6 bases and J dropped 4; count of bases not matched to a gene: 8. This CDR3 has 14 residues. In DNA form, the CDR3 reads TGTGCCATCAGCGATGACAGGGGCGAGTACGAGCAGTACTTC. It translates to CAISDDRGEYEQYF.

The gene calls are TRBV28 and TRBJ2-7; 9 bases fit TRBD1. The germline V gene encodes CDR1 MDHEN and CDR2 SYDVKM. V was pared by 6 bases and J by 0 bases, with 9 bases of the junction left unmatched. There are 16 residues in the CDR3. The CDR3 DNA reads TGTGCCAGCAGCCCCTTACCGGGACAGGGCTCCTACGAGCAGTACTTC. Translated, it gives CASSPLPGQGSYEQYF.

The rearrangement joins TRBV7-3 to TRBJ2-1, with 8 bases fitting TRBD1. Trimming at V came to 2 bases and at J to 7 bases, leaving 4 bases not matched to a gene. Germline V gene data show CDR1 as SGHTA and CDR2 as FQGTGA. The CDR3 is made up of 14 amino acids. CDR3 nucleotide sequence: TGTGCCAGCAGCTTACAGGGGGCATGGAATGAGCAGTTCTTC. Its protein is CASSLQGAWNEQFF. The full variable domain, in which reference TRBV7-3 and TRBJ2-1 provide the parts outside the CDR3, is GAGVSQTPSNKVTEKGKYVELRCDPISGHTALYWYRQSLGQGPEFLIYFQGTGAADDSGLPNDRFFAVRPEGSVSTLKIQRTERGDSAVYLCASSLQGAWNEQFFGPGTRLTVL.

The chain's CDR3 is CASSPTSGGTDTQYF. The CDR3 DNA reads as TGCGCCAGCAGCCCGACTAGCGGGGGCACAGATACGCAGTATTTT. This chain connects TRBV5-1 to TRBJ2-3; 11 nucleotides align to TRBD2. The CDR3 extends over 15 amino acids. Losses at the gene ends were 4 bases for V and 1 base for J; bases not matched to a gene: 2. Germline CDR1 is SGHRS and CDR2 is YFSETQ.

The chain combines TRBV6-6 with TRBJ2-1; tentative D call: TRBD2 (5 bases). V was cut by 6 bases and J by 9 bases, with 12 bases left in between. The CDR3 spans 12 residues. CDR1 is MNHNY and CDR2 is SVGAGI in the germline V gene (reference sequence). The DNA of the CDR3 is TGTGCCAGCAGCCGTCGAGAGGGTGAGCAGTTCTTC. Amino acid sequence: CASSRREGEQFF.

This chain connects TRBV9 to TRBJ1-4; D call uncertain. Germline V CDR1 and CDR2: SGDLS, YYNGEE. This CDR3 contains 15 residues. V shed 2 bases and J shed 8 bases, with 16 bases lying between them. The CDR3 sequence: CASSVIGDTGEKLFF. CDR3 DNA sequence: TGTGCCAGCAGCGTGATCGGAGACACGGGGGAAAAACTGTTTTTT.

The V call is TRBV19, the J call TRBJ2-2; 7 bases agree with TRBD1. Trimming took 9 bases from V and 1 from J; bases not matched to a gene: 2. Germline V gene sequence: CDR1 LNHDA, CDR2 SQIVND (reference sequence). This CDR3 comprises 13 residues. The CDR3 DNA reads as TGTGCCAGCCGGACAGGGAACACCGGGGAGCTGTTTTTT. Translation: CASRTGNTGELFF.

The chain uses TRBV27 and TRBJ1-5; 8 bases are a match to TRBD1. This CDR3 is built from 14 residues. The germline CDR1 and CDR2 sequences are MNHEY and SMNVEV (reference sequence). Losses at the gene ends were 2 bases for V and 5 bases for J; bases not matched to a gene: 2. CDR3: CASSLQGAHQPQHF. CDR3 DNA sequence: TGTGCCAGCAGTTTACAGGGGGCGCATCAGCCCCAGCATTTT.

The chain combines TRBV2 with TRBJ2-1; 8 bases agree with TRBD1. This CDR3 has 14 amino acids. V shed 8 bases and J 8 bases; nucleotides not matched to a gene: 11. Germline V gene data show CDR1 as SNHLY and CDR2 as FYNNEI. The CDR3 here is CASDLGQGNDEQFF. As DNA, the CDR3 is TGTGCCAGCGATTTAGGACAGGGAAACGATGAGCAGTTCTTC.

CDR3 sequence: CASSLGASRPNTEAFF. The DNA of the CDR3 is TGTGCCAGCAGCTTGGGGGCCAGCCGACCGAACACTGAAGCTTTCTTT. The J gene is TRBJ1-1, the V gene TRBV5-8; D ambiguous. Trimming pared 0 bases from V and 1 base from J, leaving 13 bases between. Germline values: CDR1 SGHTS, CDR2 YDEGEE. The CDR3 is 16 residues long.

There are a few counts of this clone. The chain combines TRBV13 with TRBJ1-6; D unclear. V dropped 2 bases and J dropped 3 bases, with 5 bases sitting between them. The length of the CDR3 is 14 residues. Germline V lookup: CDR1 PRHDT, CDR2 FYEKMQ (reference sequence). The CDR3 region is CASSLNSYNSPLHF. The DNA for the CDR3 is TGTGCCAGCAGCTTAAACAGCTATAATTCACCCCTCCACTTT.

The chain couples TRBV19 to TRBJ2-7; D ambiguous. Trimming cost V 2 bases and J 0 bases, with 5 bases left between them. Germline CDR1 is LNHDA and CDR2 is SQIVND (reference sequence). The CDR3 loop spans 13 amino acids. The CDR3 protein is CASSILYSYEQYF. Written as DNA, the CDR3 is TGTGCCAGTAGTATACTCTACTCCTACGAGCAGTACTTC.

The chain combines TRBV7-9 with TRBJ2-2; 7 nucleotides match TRBD1. V was pared by 6 bases and J by 1 base, with 5 bases of the junction left unmatched. The germline CDR1 and CDR2 sequences are SEHNR and FQNEAQ (reference sequence). CDR3 length equals 15 residues. CDR3 loop: CASSRTGQNTGELFF. CDR3 bases: TGTGCCAGCAGTAGGACAGGACAGAACACCGGGGAGCTGTTTTTT.

The chain links TRBV4-1 to TRBJ1-6; TRBD1 matches 7 bases. Unmatched junction bases numbered 4, after V lost 3 bases and J lost 2 bases. CDR3 length: 16 amino acids. Germline V CDR1 and CDR2: MGHRA, YSYEKL. Here the CDR3 reads CASSHDRDPYNSPLHF. The CDR3 coding sequence is TGCGCCAGCAGCCATGACAGGGACCCCTATAATTCACCCCTCCACTTT.

The chain carries TRBV3-1 (or the pseudogene TRBV3-2) and TRBJ2-7; TRBD2 matches at 9 bases. The germline CDR1 and CDR2 sequences are LGHDT and YNNKEL (reference sequence). J gave up 0 bases and V 1 base, and 7 bases lay outside the gene matches. The CDR3 runs 17 residues. The CDR3: CASSQGPSGVLSYEQYF. CDR3 DNA: TGTGCCAGCAGCCAAGGTCCTAGCGGGGTCCTCTCCTACGAGCAGTACTTC.

The chain joins TRBV9 to TRBJ1-6; D might be TRBD1 (6 bases). CDR3 size: 14 residues. Per germline, CDR1 SGDLS and CDR2 YYNGEE. The V gene lost 3 bases and the J gene lost 7 bases, with 11 bases spanning the gap. The CDR3 DNA reads as TGTGCCAGCAGCGGACAGGCGGCGAATTCACCCCTCCACTTT. Residues: CASSGQAANSPLHF.

V gene TRBV5-1 combines with J gene TRBJ2-5; TRBD2 matches 12 bases. J was trimmed by 4 bases and V by 5 bases; bases with no gene match: 12. CDR1 SGHRS and CDR2 YFSETQ come from the germline V gene. This CDR3 is 17 amino acids long. The chain's CDR3 is CASRPIETSGGSETQYF. The DNA for the CDR3 is TGCGCCAGCAGACCTATCGAAACTAGCGGGGGGTCAGAGACCCAGTACTTC.